A single sample is the source of the 8 T cell receptor beta chains below, sequenced in a study of vaccination effects on CD4 cells after COVID-19. Data came from immunoSEQ multiplex PCR; TCRdb stores just in-frame clones and leaves some out. Of approximately 76,000 clones in the sample, 60% to 85% were seen once. These receptors' antigens are unknown. Sequencing in the ViraFEST assay came after antigen-specific CD4+ T cells had been expanded with viral peptide pools, which were used to stimulate PBMC. Subsequent to ten to eleven days of culture, CD4+ T cells were isolated. Prior SARS-CoV-2 infection was absent in the vaccine recipients, as shown by negative nucleocapsid antibodies. The source material was CD4+ T cells from PBMCs cultured with SARS-CoV-2 spike peptides, sampled before COVID-19 vaccination. The receptor set was obtained from a human donor who received a COVID-19 vaccine.

This rearrangement joins TRBV19 to TRBJ2-5, with D hard to call. This CDR3 region has 11 residues. The germline V and J ends were trimmed by 4 bases and 2 bases, with 2 bases remaining between them. Germline CDR1 and CDR2: LNHDA and SQIVND (reference sequence). CDR3 region: CASSTQETQYF. In DNA, the CDR3 is TGTGCCAGTAGTACTCAAGAGACCCAGTACTTC.

The chain carries TRBV14 and TRBJ2-5, with 8 nucleotides matching TRBD2. After removal of 0 bases from V and 5 bases from J, the junction contained 5 bases not matched to a gene. This CDR3 has 15 amino acids. The germline V gene has CDR1 SGHDN and CDR2 FVKESK. The CDR3 protein is CASSQDRGGRETQYF. DNA for the CDR3: TGTGCCAGCAGCCAAGATCGGGGGGGTCGTGAGACCCAGTACTTC.

The count of this clone is one. The rearrangement uses TRBV9 and TRBJ2-5; 9 nucleotides line up with TRBD1. CDR1 and CDR2 (germline): SGDLS, YYNGEE. CDR3 size: 19 residues. The junction had 19 bases not matched to a gene; V was cut back by 4 bases and J by 3 bases. CDR3 in DNA: TGTGCCAGCAGCCCCAGAGGTCCCTTAAAGGGACAGGGCGAAGAGACCCAGTACTTC. Translating it yields CASSPRGPLKGQGEETQYF.

This rearrangement joins TRBV25-1 to TRBJ2-1; 7 nucleotides agree with TRBD2. After removal of 4 bases from V and 2 bases from J, the junction contained 5 bases not matched to a gene. This CDR3 is built from 15 residues. Germline V lookup: CDR1 MGHDK, CDR2 SYGVNS. In DNA form, the CDR3 reads TGTGCCAGCAGTGCAAGCGGGGCAACCTACAATGAGCAGTTCTTC. This codes for CASSASGATYNEQFF.

The rearrangement joins TRBV14 to TRBJ1-6; maybe TRBD1 (5 bases). Germline CDR1 and CDR2: SGHDN and FVKESK. Between the trimmed V and J ends, which lost 4 bases and 7 bases, there was a span of 8 bases. The CDR3 sequence is 13 residues long. CDR3 sequence: CASSRGRNSPLHF. CDR3 nucleotides: TGTGCCAGCAGCCGGGGCAGGAATTCACCCCTCCACTTT.

The rearrangement uses TRBV3-1 (or the pseudogene TRBV3-2) and TRBJ1-6; D not resolved. Germline loops: CDR1 LGHDT, CDR2 YNNKEL (reference sequence). Between the trimmed V and J ends, which lost 4 bases and 7 bases, there was a span of 11 bases. The CDR3 runs 14 residues. DNA of the CDR3: TGTGCCAGCAGCCTAGAGACACAAAATTCACCCCTCCACTTT. It specifies CASSLETQNSPLHF.

This clone was detected a few times. The chain has TRBV3-1 (or the pseudogene TRBV3-2) and TRBJ1-1, with D possibly matching TRBD1 (5 bases). The CDR3 extends over 14 amino acids. Germline assignment: CDR1 LGHDT and CDR2 YNNKEL (reference sequence). V shed 5 bases and J shed 0 bases, with 10 bases lying between them. This chain's CDR3 is CASSARDLNTEAFF. The CDR3 nucleotides read TGTGCCAGCAGCGCTCGGGACCTGAACACTGAAGCTTTCTTT.

The chain uses TRBV4-1 and TRBJ2-3; TRBD2 matches 10 bases. The germline CDR1 and CDR2 sequences are MGHRA and YSYEKL. The CDR3 spans 16 residues. V lost 3 bases and J lost 1; bases outside the gene matches: 4. The CDR3 loop is CASSQHTSGGTDTQYF. In DNA form, the CDR3 reads TGCGCCAGCAGCCAGCATACTAGCGGGGGCACAGATACGCAGTATTTT.